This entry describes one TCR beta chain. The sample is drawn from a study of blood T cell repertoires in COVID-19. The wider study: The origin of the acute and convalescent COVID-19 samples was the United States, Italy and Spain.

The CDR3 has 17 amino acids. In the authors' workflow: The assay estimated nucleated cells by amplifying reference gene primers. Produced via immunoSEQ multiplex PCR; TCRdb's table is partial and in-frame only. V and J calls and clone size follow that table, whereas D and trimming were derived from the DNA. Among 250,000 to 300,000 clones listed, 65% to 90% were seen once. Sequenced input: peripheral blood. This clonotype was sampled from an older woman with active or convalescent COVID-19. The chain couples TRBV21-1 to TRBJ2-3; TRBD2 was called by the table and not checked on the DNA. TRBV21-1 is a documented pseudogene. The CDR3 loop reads CASSKREGAGGTDTQYF. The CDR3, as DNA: TGTGCCAGCAGCAAACGGGAAGGAGCGGGGGGGACAGATACGCAGTATTTT.